This T cell receptor beta chain is from a study of control samples from healthy donors and cancer patients. CDR3 size: 19 residues. After removal of 5 bases from V and 4 bases from J, the junction contained 18 bases not matched to a gene. Germline assignment: CDR1 SGHTA and CDR2 FQGNSA. Generated by immunoSEQ multiplex PCR, the TCRdb table keeps only in-frame clones and is missing some. Of some 100,000 clones detected, around nine tenths appear once; the ten largest clones hold around 17%. The sequenced material came from blood. V is TRBV7-2 and J is TRBJ2-1, with 9 nucleotides matching TRBD2. The source is a woman aged 45-60 years in good health. DNA for the CDR3: TGTGCCAGCAGCCCCCGTGGGAGCGGGAGGTCCCGTAAGTACAATGAGCAGTTCTTC. As protein: CASSPRGSGRSRKYNEQFF. The full variable domain, with the rest looked up from reference TRBV7-2 and TRBJ2-1, is GAGVSQSPSNKVTEKGKDVELRCDPISGHTALYWYRQSLGQGLEFLIYFQGNSAPDKSGLPSDRFSAERTGGSVSTLTIQRTQQEDSAVYLCASSPRGSGRSRKYNEQFFGPGTRLTVL.